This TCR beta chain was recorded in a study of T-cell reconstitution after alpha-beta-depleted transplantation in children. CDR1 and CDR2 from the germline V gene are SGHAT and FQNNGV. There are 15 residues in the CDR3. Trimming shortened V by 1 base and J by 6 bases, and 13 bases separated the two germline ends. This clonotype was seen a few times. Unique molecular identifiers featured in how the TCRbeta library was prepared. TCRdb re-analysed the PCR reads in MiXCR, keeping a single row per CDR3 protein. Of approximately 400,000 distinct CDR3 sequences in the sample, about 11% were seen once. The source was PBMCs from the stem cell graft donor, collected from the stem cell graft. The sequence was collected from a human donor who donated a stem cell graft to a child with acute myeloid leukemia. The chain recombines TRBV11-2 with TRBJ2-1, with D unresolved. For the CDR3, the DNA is TGTGCCAGCAGCTTAGCCGGGCTAGTCTTCAATGAGCAGTTCTTC. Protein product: CASSLAGLVFNEQFF.